This T cell receptor (beta chain) appears in the sequencing data of a study of blood T cell repertoires in COVID-19 (dated by TCRdb to 2018 to 2021). With respect to the entire study: Collaborator samples came from the United States, Italy and Spain and covered acute and convalescent phases of COVID-19. The sample metadata nearly always contained a de-identified subject ID, COVID-19 status, age in years and sex. Deeply sampled blood TCRbeta repertoires from subjects exposed to, actively infected with, or recovered from COVID-19 were included in the dataset. The prospective study material was composed of cDNA or gDNA derived from T cells, B-cell-depleted T cells, or PBMCs. Where available, HLA class I and class II types were taken from metadata supplied by the sample provider and were not determined by assay-based typing. A freely available public database, intended as a resource for researchers studying the immune response to SARS-CoV-2, is where the repertoires were released. Samples were obtained from the ongoing ImmuneRACE study (first 160 participants) and from some 1,200 subjects provided by 6 global collaborators. Overall study outcomes, separate from this receptor: Clinical and demographic metadata were provided uncurated, with the amount varying by source and participant.

The CDR3 contains 14 residues, cysteine and phenylalanine counted. The CDR3 DNA has 42 bases and is translated from base 1. V sheds 1 base and J sheds 10 bases, leaving 11 bases between their ends. For CDR1 and CDR2, the germline V gene lists SGHTA and FQGTGA. Each collaborating institution followed its own protocols to collect whole blood in K2EDTA tubes. Collaborator samples were shipped for TCRbeta analysis as frozen whole blood, isolated PBMCs, or DNA extracted from either sample type. On this clone itself: Its target antigen remains unknown. The input lacks base qualities; no much larger clone sits a single base away.

TCRbeta CDR3 regions were amplified from genomic DNA by means of the immunoSEQ Assay, a bias-controlled multiplex PCR. In the paper's pipeline: The number of nucleated cells in each sample was estimated by amplification of reference gene primers within the assay. To quantify the absolute abundance of each unique TCRbeta CDR3 rearrangement, sequence reads were collapsed and filtered. For each sample, productive Simpson clonality was calculated by taking the square root of Simpson's diversity index across productive rearrangements. Not all clones reach the TCRdb copy of this immuneACCESS table, which keeps in-frame sequences only. Checked studies attribute under half of the gap to unresolved V genes and leave the rest unexplained. The DNA gave D and trimming, while V, J and clone size come from that table. The sample table holds about 90,000 clones, of which around three quarters were seen once. The top ten constitute about 7% of the sample.

The sequence was obtained from a man in his 70s with acute or convalescent COVID-19. Recombination linked TRBV7-3 to TRBJ1-6, and the D gene may be TRBD1, 5 bases matching. Sequenced material: peripheral blood. Read as DNA, the sequence is TGTGCCAGCAGCTTAAAGGGTTGGGGCTCACCCCTCCACTTT. This gives the protein CASSLKGWGSPLHF. The variable domain in full, with residues beyond the CDR3 obtained from the reference TRBV7-3 and TRBJ1-6 genes, is GAGVSQTPSNKVTEKGKYVELRCDPISGHTALYWYRQSLGQGPEFLIYFQGTGAADDSGLPNDRFFAVRPEGSVSTLKIQRTERGDSAVYLCASSLKGWGSPLHFGNGTRLTVT.